This section outlines one T cell receptor beta chain sequence together with its context. Its binding antigen is unknown. Base qualities were left out, and no much larger clone turns up one base away. There are 14 amino acids in the CDR3, from cysteine to phenylalanine inclusive. The CDR3 DNA has 42 bases and is translated from base 1. Deletion took 6 bases off V and 5 bases off J, with a span of 14 bases between the germline ends. Reading the germline V gene gives CDR1 MDHEN and CDR2 SYDVKM. Library method: PCR. Sequencer: Illumina HiSeq 2500. To normalize quantification of the TCRbeta repertoire, the TCR libraries were built with molecular barcoding that relied on unique molecular identifiers. Starting from the raw public reads, TCRdb applied fastp trimming at Q25, assembled clones with MiXCR and retained in-frame beta chains. Every CDR3 protein is listed once, alongside the most common genes and DNA of its rows. The sample includes about a million distinct CDR3 sequences, with 25% to 35% observed a single time. The biggest ten clones account for 28% of the sample.

The treatment or condition label here, explained by the study, means: allogeneic hematopoietic cell transplantation with graft depleted of TCRalphabeta T cells and CD19 B cells. The transplant recipients were children given TCRalphabeta/CD19-depleted allogeneic hematopoietic cell grafts. The sample is drawn from a study of T-cell reconstitution after alpha-beta-depleted transplantation in children (dated by TCRdb to about 2016). Study-level background: The study quantitatively tracked T-cell immune reconstitution after TCRalphabeta/CD19-depleted allogeneic hematopoietic cell transplantation in children using TCR repertoire profiling. Study-level results and caveats: Apparently early alphabetaT-cell count recovery about two months after transplant reportedly relied on only several hundred rapidly expanded clones derived from non-depleted graft cells. In some patients, high TCRbeta diversity at day 60 was attributed to recipient T cells and intrathymic progenitors that had survived conditioning. Hyperexpanded clone frequencies declined over subsequent months; after one year, T-cell counts and TCRbeta diversity were mostly attributed to newly produced T cells.

This specimen consisted of PBMCs, mostly from graft donor cells, obtained 360 days after TCRalphabeta/CD19-depleted stem cell transplant. This TCR was sampled from a boy younger than two who had a stem cell transplant for SCID, so the T cells may come from the graft donor. The chain is assembled from TRBV28 and TRBJ1-5, with TRBD1 as a weak D call on 6 bases. The DNA sequence is given as TGTGCCAGCAGATACCACAGGGCCGATCAGCCCCAGCATTTT. This translates into CASRYHRADQPQHF.